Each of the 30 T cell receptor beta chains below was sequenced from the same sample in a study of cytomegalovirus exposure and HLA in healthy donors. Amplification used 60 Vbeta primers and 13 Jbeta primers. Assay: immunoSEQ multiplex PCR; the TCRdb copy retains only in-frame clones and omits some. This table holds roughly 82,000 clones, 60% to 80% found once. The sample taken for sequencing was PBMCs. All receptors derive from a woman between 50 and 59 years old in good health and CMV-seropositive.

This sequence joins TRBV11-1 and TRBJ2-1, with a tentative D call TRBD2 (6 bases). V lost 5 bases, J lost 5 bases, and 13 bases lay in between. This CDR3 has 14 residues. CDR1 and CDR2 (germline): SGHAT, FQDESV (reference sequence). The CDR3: CASSPRGVNNEQFF. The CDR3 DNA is TGTGCCAGCAGCCCCCGCGGGGTTAACAATGAGCAGTTCTTC. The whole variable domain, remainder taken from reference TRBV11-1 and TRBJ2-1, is EAEVAQSPRYKITEKSQAVAFWCDPISGHATLYWYRQILGQGPELLVQFQDESVVDDSQLPKDRFSAERLKGVDSTLKIQPAELGDSAMYLCASSPRGVNNEQFFGPGTRLTVL.

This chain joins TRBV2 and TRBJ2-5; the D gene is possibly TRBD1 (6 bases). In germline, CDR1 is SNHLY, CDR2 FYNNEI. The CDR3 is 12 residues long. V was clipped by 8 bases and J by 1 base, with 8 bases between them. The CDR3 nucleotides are TGTGCCAGCGGGGGCGGCCAAGAGACCCAGTACTTC. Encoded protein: CASGGGQETQYF.

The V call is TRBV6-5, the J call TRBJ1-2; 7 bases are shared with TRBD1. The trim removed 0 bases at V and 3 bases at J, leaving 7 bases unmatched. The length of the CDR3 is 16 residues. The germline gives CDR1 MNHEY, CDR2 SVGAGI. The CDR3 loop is CASSYSDRMRDYGYTF. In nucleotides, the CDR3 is TGTGCCAGCAGTTACTCGGACAGGATGAGGGACTATGGCTACACCTTC.

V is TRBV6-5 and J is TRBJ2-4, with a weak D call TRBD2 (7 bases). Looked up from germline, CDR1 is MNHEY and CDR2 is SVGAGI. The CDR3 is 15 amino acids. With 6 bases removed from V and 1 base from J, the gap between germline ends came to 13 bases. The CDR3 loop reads CASSKQGGAKNIQYF. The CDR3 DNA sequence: TGTGCCAGCAGCAAACAGGGAGGGGCCAAAAACATTCAGTACTTC.

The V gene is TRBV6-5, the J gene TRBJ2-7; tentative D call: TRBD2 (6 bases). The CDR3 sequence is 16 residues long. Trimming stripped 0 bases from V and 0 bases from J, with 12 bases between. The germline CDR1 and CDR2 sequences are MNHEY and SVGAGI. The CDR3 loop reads CASSYSGGESSYEQYF. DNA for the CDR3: TGTGCCAGCAGTTACTCGGGGGGTGAGAGCTCCTACGAGCAGTACTTC.

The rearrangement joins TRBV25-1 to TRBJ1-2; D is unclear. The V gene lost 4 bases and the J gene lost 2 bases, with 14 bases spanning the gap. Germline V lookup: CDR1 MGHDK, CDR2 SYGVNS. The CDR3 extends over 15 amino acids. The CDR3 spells CASSGEGGKNYGYTF. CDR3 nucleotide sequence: TGTGCCAGCAGTGGGGAGGGTGGTAAGAACTATGGCTACACCTTC.

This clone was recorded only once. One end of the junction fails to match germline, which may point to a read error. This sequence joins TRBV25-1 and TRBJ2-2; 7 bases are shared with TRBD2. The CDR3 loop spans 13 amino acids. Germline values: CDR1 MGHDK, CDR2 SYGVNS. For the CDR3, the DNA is TGTGCCAGCAGTGGAATTCAGGGCGGGGGGCTGTTTTTT. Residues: CASSGIQGGGLFF.

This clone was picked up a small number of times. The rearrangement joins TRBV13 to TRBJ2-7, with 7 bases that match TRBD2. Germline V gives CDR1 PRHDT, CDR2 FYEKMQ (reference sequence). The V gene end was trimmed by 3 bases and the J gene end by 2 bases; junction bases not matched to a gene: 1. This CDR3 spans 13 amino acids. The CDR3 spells CASSFRGAYEQYF. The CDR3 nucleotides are TGTGCCAGCAGCTTTCGGGGGGCCTACGAGCAGTACTTC.

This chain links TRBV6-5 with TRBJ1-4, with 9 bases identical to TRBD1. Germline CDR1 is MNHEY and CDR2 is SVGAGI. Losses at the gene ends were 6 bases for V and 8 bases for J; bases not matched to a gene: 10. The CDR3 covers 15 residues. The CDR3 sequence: CASRYQGQGSEKLFF. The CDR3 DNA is TGTGCCAGCAGATACCAGGGACAGGGAAGCGAAAAACTGTTTTTT.

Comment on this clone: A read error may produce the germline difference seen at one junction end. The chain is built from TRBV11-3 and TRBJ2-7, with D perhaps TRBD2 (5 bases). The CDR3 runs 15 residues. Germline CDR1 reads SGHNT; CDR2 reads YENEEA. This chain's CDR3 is CASGLLASLRGEQYF. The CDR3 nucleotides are TGTGCCAGCGGCTTATTAGCTTCCCTTCGGGGCGAGCAGTACTTC.

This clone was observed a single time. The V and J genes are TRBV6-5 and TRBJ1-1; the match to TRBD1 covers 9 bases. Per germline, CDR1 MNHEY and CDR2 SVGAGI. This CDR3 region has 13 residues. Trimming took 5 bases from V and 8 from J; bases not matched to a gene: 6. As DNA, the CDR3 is TGTGCCAGCAGTCTACAGGGGGCGGCCGAAGCTTTCTTT. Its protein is CASSLQGAAEAFF.

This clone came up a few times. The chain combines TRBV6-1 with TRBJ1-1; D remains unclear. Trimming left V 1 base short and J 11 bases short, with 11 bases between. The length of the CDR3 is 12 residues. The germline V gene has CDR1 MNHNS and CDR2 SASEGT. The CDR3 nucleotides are TGTGCCAGCAGTGAAGGCAGGATCGAGGCTTTCTTT. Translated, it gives CASSEGRIEAFF.

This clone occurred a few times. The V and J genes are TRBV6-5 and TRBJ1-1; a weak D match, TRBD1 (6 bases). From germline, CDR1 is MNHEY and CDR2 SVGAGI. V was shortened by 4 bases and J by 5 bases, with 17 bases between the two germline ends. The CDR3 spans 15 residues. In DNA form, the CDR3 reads TGTGCCAGCAGTTCCCCCGGGGGGGCAGGAACTGAAGCTTTCTTT. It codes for CASSSPGGAGTEAFF.

This CDR3 is CASSHRTRYAIYF. CDR3 in DNA: TGTGCCAGCTCCCACCGGACTCGTTACGCCATATATTTT. The rearrangement uses TRBV6-6 and TRBJ1-3; no reliable D call. The V gene's germline CDR1 is MNHNY and CDR2 SVGAGI (reference sequence). The CDR3 loop spans 13 amino acids. V lost 8 bases, J lost 11 bases, and 19 bases lay in between.

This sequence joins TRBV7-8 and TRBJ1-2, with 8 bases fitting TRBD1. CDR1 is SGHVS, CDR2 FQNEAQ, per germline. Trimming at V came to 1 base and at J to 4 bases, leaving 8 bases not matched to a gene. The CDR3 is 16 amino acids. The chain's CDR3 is CASSLGGTGEIYGYTF. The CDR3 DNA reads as TGTGCCAGCAGCTTAGGGGGGACAGGCGAGATCTATGGCTACACCTTC.

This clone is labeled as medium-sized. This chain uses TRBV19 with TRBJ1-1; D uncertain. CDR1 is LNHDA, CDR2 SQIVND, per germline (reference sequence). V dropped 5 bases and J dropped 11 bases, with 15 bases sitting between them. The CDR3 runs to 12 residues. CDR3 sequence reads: CASSSYPRRAFF. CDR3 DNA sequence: TGTGCCAGTAGTTCTTACCCTAGGCGTGCTTTCTTT.

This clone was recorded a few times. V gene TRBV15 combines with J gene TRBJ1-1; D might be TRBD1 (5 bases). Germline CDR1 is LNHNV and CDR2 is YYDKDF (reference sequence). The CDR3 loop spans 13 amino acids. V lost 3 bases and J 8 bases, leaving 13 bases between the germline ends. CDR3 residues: CATSRDRQTEAFF. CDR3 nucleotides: TGTGCCACCAGCAGGGATAGACAGACCGAAGCTTTCTTT.

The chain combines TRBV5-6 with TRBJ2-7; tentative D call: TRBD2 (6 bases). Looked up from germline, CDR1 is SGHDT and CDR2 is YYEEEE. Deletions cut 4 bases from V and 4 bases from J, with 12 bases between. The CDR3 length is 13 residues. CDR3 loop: CASSNPDYYEQYF. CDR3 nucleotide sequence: TGTGCCAGCAGCAACCCGGACTATTACGAGCAGTACTTC. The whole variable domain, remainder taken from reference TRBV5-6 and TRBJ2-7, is DAGVTQSPTHLIKTRGQQVTLRCSPKSGHDTVSWYQQALGQGPQFIFQYYEEEERQRGNFPDRFSGHQFPNYSSELNVNALLLGDSALYLCASSNPDYYEQYFGPGTRLTVT.

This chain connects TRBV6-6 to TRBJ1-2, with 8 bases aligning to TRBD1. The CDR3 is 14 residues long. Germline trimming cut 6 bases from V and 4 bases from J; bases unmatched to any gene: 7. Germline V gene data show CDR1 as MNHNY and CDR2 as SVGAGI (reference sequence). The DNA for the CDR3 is TGTGCCAGCAGGGAGACAGGGGAAGGCTATGGCTACACCTTC. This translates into CASRETGEGYGYTF.

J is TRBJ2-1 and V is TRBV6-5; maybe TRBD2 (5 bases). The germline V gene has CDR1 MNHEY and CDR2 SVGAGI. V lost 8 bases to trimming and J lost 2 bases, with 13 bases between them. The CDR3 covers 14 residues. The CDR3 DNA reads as TGTGCCAGCTACCCTTCGGGGACCTACAATGAGCAGTTCTTC. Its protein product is CASYPSGTYNEQFF.

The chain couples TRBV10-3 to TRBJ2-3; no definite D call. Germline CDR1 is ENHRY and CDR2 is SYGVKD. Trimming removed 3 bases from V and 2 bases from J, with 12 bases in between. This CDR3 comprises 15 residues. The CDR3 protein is CAISEADSPTDTQYF. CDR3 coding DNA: TGTGCCATCAGTGAAGCCGATTCCCCCACAGATACGCAGTATTTT.

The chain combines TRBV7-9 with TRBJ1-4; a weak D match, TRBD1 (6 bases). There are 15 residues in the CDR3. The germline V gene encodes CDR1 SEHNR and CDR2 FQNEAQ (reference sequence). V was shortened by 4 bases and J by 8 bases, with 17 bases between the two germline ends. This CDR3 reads CASSSLKTGIEKLFF. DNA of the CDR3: TGTGCCAGCAGCTCCCTTAAGACAGGCATCGAAAAACTGTTTTTT.

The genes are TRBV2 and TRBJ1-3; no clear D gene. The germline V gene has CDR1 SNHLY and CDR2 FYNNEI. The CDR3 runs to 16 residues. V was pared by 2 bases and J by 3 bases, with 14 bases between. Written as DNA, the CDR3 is TGTGCCAGCAGTGAAAGAGGGCCCGAGAATGGAAACACCATATATTTT. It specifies CASSERGPENGNTIYF.

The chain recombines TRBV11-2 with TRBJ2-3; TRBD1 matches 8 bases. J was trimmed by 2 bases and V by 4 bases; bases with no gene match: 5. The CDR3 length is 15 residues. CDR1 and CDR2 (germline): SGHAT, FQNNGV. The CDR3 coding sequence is TGTGCCAGCAGCTCCTGGACAGGGTACACAGATACGCAGTATTTT. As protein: CASSSWTGYTDTQYF.

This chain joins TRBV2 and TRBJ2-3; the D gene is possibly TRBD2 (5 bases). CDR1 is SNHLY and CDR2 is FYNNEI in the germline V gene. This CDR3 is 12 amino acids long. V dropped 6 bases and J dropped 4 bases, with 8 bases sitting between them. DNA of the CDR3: TGTGCCAGCAGGGACTGGTCAGATACGCAGTATTTT. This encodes CASRDWSDTQYF.

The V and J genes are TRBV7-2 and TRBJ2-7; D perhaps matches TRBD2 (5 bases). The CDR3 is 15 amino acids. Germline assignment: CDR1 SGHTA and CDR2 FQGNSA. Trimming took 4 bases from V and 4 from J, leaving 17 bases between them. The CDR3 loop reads CASSSAGLPGYEQYF. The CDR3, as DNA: TGTGCCAGCAGCTCTGCTGGACTCCCGGGGTACGAGCAGTACTTC.

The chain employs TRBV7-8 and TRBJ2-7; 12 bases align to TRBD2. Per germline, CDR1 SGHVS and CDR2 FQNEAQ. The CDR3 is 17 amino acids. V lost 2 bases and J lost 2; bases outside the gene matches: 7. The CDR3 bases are TGTGCCAGCAGCTTAAAACTAGCGGGAGGAGTTGCCTACGAGCAGTACTTC. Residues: CASSLKLAGGVAYEQYF.

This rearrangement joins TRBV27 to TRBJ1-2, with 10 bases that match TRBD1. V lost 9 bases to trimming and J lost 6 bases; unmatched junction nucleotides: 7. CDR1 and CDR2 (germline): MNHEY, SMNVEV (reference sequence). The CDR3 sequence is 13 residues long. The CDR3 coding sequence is TGTGCCAGTCCGGGACAGGGGAAGAATGGCTACACCTTC. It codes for CASPGQGKNGYTF.

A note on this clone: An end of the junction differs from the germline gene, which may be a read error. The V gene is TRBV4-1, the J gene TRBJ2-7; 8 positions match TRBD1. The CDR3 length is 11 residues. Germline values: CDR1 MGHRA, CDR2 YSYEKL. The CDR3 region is CASSPDRVLHF. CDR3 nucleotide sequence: TGCGCCAGCAGCCCGGACAGGGTCCTCCACTTC.

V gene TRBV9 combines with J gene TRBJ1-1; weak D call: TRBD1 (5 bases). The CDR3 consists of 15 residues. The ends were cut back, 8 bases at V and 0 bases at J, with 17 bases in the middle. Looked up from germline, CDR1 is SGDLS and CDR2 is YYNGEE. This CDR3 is CARTSRVAMNTEAFF. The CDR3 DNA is TGTGCCAGAACCTCCAGGGTAGCCATGAACACTGAAGCTTTCTTT.